This entry describes one T cell receptor (beta chain). Some clones are missing from TCRdb's copy, which holds only in-frame ones; the method was immunoSEQ multiplex PCR. The table has roughly 130,000 clones, about 83% seen once. The data derive from a study of blood T cell repertoires in COVID-19. Sequencing was done on a sample of PBMCs or T cells enriched from blood (not recorded which). The clonotype comes from a woman aged 25-40 years who had recovered from COVID-19.

CDR3 nucleotides: TGTGCCAGCAGATTAGCGGGACTTGACACCGGGGAGCTGTTTTTT. Translated, it gives CASRLAGLDTGELFF. This chain joins TRBV28 and TRBJ2-2; 8 bases line up with TRBD2. Germline V gives CDR1 MDHEN, CDR2 SYDVKM. The CDR3 runs 15 residues. Germline trimming cut 6 bases from V and 3 bases from J; bases unmatched to any gene: 6.